This T cell receptor (beta chain) appears in the sequencing data of a study of shared clonotypes between healthy human individuals. The germline CDR1 and CDR2 sequences are MGHRA and YSYEKL. The V and J ends lost 0 bases and 5 bases respectively, with 10 bases between them. The CDR3 runs to 14 residues. Here immunoSEQ multiplex PCR was the method, and the copy in TCRdb shows in-frame clones only, minus some. This sample has hundreds of thousands of clones, with around 77% found just once. The chain joins TRBV4-1 to TRBJ1-1; D gene uncertain. The sample was PBMCs. This clonotype originated in a woman in her forties in good health. Some clones in this sample may be carry-over from other donors' samples. The chain's CDR3 is CASSQDPRWTEAFF. CDR3 DNA sequence: TGCGCCAGCAGCCAAGACCCCCGGTGGACTGAAGCTTTCTTT.